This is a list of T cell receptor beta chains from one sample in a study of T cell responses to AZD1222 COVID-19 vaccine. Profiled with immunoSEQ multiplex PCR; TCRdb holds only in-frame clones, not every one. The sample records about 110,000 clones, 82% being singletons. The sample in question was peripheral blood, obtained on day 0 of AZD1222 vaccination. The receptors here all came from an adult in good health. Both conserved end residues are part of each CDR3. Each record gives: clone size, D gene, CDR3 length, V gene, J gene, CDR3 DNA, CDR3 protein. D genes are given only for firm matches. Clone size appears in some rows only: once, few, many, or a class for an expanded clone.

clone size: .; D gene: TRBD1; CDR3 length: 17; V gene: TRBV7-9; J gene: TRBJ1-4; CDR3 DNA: TGTGCCAGCAGCACCGGGACAGTTCACCCGGGGGGCGAAAAACTGTTTTTT; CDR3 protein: CASSTGTVHPGGEKLFF
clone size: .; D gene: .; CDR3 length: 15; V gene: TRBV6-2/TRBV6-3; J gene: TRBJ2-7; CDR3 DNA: TGTGCCAGCAGTTCCGCGACAGTTTTCTACTACGAGCAGTACTTC; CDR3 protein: CASSSATVFYYEQYF
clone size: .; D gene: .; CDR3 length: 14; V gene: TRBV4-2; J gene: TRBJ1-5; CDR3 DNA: TGTGCCAGCAGCCAAGACCGCTCGAATCAGCCCCAGCATTTT; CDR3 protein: CASSQDRSNQPQHF
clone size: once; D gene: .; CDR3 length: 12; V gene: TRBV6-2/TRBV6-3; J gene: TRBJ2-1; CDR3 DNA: TGTGCCAGCAGTGGAGACTACAATGAGCAGTTCTTC; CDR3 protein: CASSGDYNEQFF
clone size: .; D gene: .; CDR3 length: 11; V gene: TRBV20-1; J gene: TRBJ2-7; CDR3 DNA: TGCAGTCCACTAGATCGGTACGAGCAGTACTTC; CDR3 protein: CSPLDRYEQYF
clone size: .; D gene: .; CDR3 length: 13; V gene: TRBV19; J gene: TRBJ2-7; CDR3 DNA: TGTGCCAGTAGTACACGGCCGCCTTACGAGCAGTACTTC; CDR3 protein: CASSTRPPYEQYF
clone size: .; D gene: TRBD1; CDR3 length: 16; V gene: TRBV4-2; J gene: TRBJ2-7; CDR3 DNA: TGTGCCAGCAGCCAAGATCCCGGGACAGGGGGCTACGAGCAGTACTTC; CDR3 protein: CASSQDPGTGGYEQYF
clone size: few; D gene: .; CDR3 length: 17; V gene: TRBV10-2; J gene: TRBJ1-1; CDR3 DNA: TGCGCCAGCAGTCAGTTAAACGTAGGGGCCCCGAACACTGAAGCTTTCTTT; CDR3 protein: CASSQLNVGAPNTEAFF
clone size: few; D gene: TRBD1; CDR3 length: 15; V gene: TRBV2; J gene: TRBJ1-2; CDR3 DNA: TGTGCCAGCAGCTCGGACAGGGTAGTGTCCTATGGCTACACCTTC; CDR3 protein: CASSSDRVVSYGYTF
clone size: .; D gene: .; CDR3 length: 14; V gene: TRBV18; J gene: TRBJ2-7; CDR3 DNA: TGTGCCAGCGCACTCTACCGGGGTACCTACGAGCAGTACTTC; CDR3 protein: CASALYRGTYEQYF
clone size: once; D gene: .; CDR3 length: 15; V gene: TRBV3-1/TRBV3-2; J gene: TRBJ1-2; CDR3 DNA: TGTGCCAGCAGCCAAAAAAGCGGGCAAAACTATGGCTACACCTTC; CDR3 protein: CASSQKSGQNYGYTF
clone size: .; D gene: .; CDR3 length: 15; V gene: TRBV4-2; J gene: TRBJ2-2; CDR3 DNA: TGTGCCAGCAGGAATTATTTGGAGAACACCGGGGAGCTGTTTTTT; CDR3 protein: CASRNYLENTGELFF
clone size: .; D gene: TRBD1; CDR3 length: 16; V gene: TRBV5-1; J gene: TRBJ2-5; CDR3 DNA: TGCGCCAGCAGCTTGCCGTTACCGAGACAGGGGGAGACCCAGTACTTC; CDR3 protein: CASSLPLPRQGETQYF
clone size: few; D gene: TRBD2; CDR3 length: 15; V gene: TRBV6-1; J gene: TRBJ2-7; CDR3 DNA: TGTGCCAGCAGTGAATGGCTAGCGGCAACCTACGAGCAGTACTTC; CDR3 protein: CASSEWLAATYEQYF
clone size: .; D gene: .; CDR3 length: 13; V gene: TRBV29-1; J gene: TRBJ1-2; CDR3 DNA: TGCAGCGCCATCCATACAGGGTACGCAGGCTACACCTTC; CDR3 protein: CSAIHTGYAGYTF
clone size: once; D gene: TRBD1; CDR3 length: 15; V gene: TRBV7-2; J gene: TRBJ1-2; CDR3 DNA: TGTGCCAGCAGCTTAGAAGGGGGCGCTAACTATGGCTACACCTTC; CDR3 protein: CASSLEGGANYGYTF
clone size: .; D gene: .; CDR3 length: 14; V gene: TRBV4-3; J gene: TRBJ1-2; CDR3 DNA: TGCGCCAGCAGCCCGACGAGGTTGAACTATGGCTACACCTTC; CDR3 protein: CASSPTRLNYGYTF
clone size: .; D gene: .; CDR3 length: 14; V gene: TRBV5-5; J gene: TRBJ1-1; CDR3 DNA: TGTGCCAGCAGCCTGGACCTGGCCCTAAATGAAGCTTTCTTT; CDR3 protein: CASSLDLALNEAFF